A selection of T cell receptor beta chains follows, all from one sample in a study of circulating and synovial CD4+ cells in juvenile arthritis. Assay used: immunoSEQ multiplex PCR; TCRdb lists only in-frame clones, some missing. The repertoire holds around 35,000 clones, with roughly 96% as singletons. The sample consisted of CD4+ T cells from blood. The receptor source for this set is a human donor with juvenile idiopathic arthritis. Both conserved end residues are part of each CDR3. A D gene is named only where the DNA matches it firmly. Clone size is not always given. Where it is, it says once, few, many or a class for expanded clones.

clone size,J gene,V gene,D gene,CDR3 DNA,CDR3 protein
.,TRBJ2-5,TRBV7-2,TRBD2,TGTGCCAGCAGCGATCGGGGGGGCCGAAAGACCCAGTACTTC,CASSDRGGRKTQYF
.,TRBJ2-7,TRBV19,TRBD2,TGTGCCAGTAGTATTAAGGCAGCGGGAGGATCCATCCGCTTCTACGAGCAGTACTTC,CASSIKAAGGSIRFYEQYF
.,TRBJ1-1,TRBV28,.,TGTGCCAGCAGCCCCTTCCTTCGAGGTGAAGCTTTCTTT,CASSPFLRGEAFF
.,TRBJ2-1,TRBV2,.,TGTGCCAGCAGTGAAGCGCTCCGGACTGTCAATGAGCAGTTCTTC,CASSEALRTVNEQFF
.,TRBJ1-2,TRBV28,TRBD1,TGTGCCATTACGACCGGGACAGGGGCCTATGGCTACACCTTC,CAITTGTGAYGYTF
.,TRBJ2-3,TRBV30,TRBD2,TGTGCCTGGAGCCTAGGACTAGCGGACACAGATACGCAGTATTTT,CAWSLGLADTDTQYF
.,TRBJ2-3,TRBV7-3,TRBD2,TGTGCCAGCAGACATAGCGGGGGGCCACCAGATACGCAGTATTTT,CASRHSGGPPDTQYF
.,TRBJ2-2,TRBV19,.,TGTGCCAGTGAAGAACAGAACACCGGGGAGCTGTTTTTT,CASEEQNTGELFF
.,TRBJ1-3,TRBV9,.,TGTGCCAGCAGCGCCCCCCTTCGTGGAAACACCATATATTTT,CASSAPLRGNTIYF
.,TRBJ1-4,TRBV5-1,.,TGCGCCAGCAGCTTGGCACGGGGTGGCGGTGAAAAACTGTTTTTT,CASSLARGGGEKLFF
.,TRBJ1-2,TRBV25-1,.,TGTGCCAGCCGACTCGACAGTAACTATGGCTACACCTTC,CASRLDSNYGYTF
.,TRBJ2-2,TRBV28,.,TGTGCCAGCAGTCAAAACGGGGAGCTGTTTTTT,CASSQNGELFF
.,TRBJ1-2,TRBV7-2,.,TGTGCCAGCAGCGAAGTGGCGGGACTTAACTATGGCTACACCTTC,CASSEVAGLNYGYTF
.,TRBJ1-1,TRBV5-1,TRBD1,TGCGCCAGCAGCTTGGAGGACAGGGGAGAAGCTTTCTTT,CASSLEDRGEAFF
.,TRBJ1-4,TRBV5-1,.,TGCGCCAGCAGCTTGTTCGGGGCAACTAATGAAAAACTGTTTTTT,CASSLFGATNEKLFF
once,TRBJ2-1,TRBV7-9,.,TGTGCCAGCAGCTTATGGGGCGGCAACAATGAGCAGTTCTTC,CASSLWGGNNEQFF
.,TRBJ1-4,TRBV29-1,.,TGCAGCGTTTTGTCGTCCGGCGGGGAAAAACTGTTTTTT,CSVLSSGGEKLFF
.,TRBJ2-3,TRBV6-5,TRBD2,TGTGCCAGCAGTTACTCCGGGGGGGCCCTCACAGATACGCAGTATTTT,CASSYSGGALTDTQYF
.,TRBJ2-3,TRBV29-1,TRBD2,TGCAGCGCCCCCGGGACTAGCGGAGATACGCAGTATTTT,CSAPGTSGDTQYF
.,TRBJ1-2,TRBV10-3,TRBD1,TGTGCCATCAGACAGGGGAATATTGACCCATATGGCTACACCTTC,CAIRQGNIDPYGYTF
once,TRBJ2-3,TRBV5-1,.,TGCGCCAGCAGCTTCGAGGGAGGTAGCACAGATACGCAGTATTTT,CASSFEGGSTDTQYF
.,TRBJ2-7,TRBV14,.,TGTGCCAGCAGCCAAGAGGACCCTACTAGTTCGGACGAGCAGTACTTC,CASSQEDPTSSDEQYF
once,TRBJ2-2,TRBV10-3,TRBD2,TGTGCCATCAGCGCCTTGCGAAGACTAGCGGGAGGGCCTAACACCGGGGAGCTGTTTTTT,CAISALRRLAGGPNTGELFF
.,TRBJ2-1,TRBV5-1,TRBD2,TGCGCCAGCAGCTGGACTAGCGGGGTCTACAATGAGCAGTTCTTC,CASSWTSGVYNEQFF
.,TRBJ2-6,TRBV6-1,.,TGTGCCAGCAGTGCCGGGGGGCGGGCCGTCTCTGGGGCCAACGTCCTGACTTTC,CASSAGGRAVSGANVLTF
.,TRBJ2-5,TRBV7-9,.,TGTGCCAGCAGCTTAGGAGGCCACGAGACCCAGTACTTC,CASSLGGHETQYF
.,TRBJ2-1,TRBV5-1,TRBD2,TGCGCCAGCAGCTTGGGCGGGAGTTTTACGAATGAGCAGTTCTTC,CASSLGGSFTNEQFF
.,TRBJ1-5,TRBV2,.,TGTGCCAGCAGACCCCGGGGGGAGAGCCAGCCCCAGCATTTT,CASRPRGESQPQHF
.,TRBJ1-1,TRBV29-1,.,TGCAGCGTTGACAGGGAAGCTTTCTTT,CSVDREAFF
.,TRBJ1-4,TRBV28,TRBD1,TGTGCCAGCAGTAACAGGGGGCTTAGTGAAAAACTGTTTTTT,CASSNRGLSEKLFF
.,TRBJ2-5,TRBV5-6,TRBD2,TGTGCCAGCAGCTCGGCGGGACTAGCGGGGGAGACCCAGTACTTC,CASSSAGLAGETQYF
.,TRBJ2-1,TRBV6-5,.,TGTGCCAGCAGTCCGCAAACGGTCAGGGACATTGAGCAGTTCTTC,CASSPQTVRDIEQFF
.,TRBJ2-2,TRBV9,TRBD2,TGTGCCAGCAGGACGGGGGGTGGGTCAACCGGGGAGCTGTTTTTT,CASRTGGGSTGELFF
once,TRBJ1-1,TRBV2,TRBD1,TGTGCCAGCAGTCAGGGGGCTATAAAGACTGAAGCTTTCTTT,CASSQGAIKTEAFF
.,TRBJ1-4,TRBV19,TRBD1,TGTGCCAGTAGTGGACAGGGTCGAGAAAAACTGTTTTTT,CASSGQGREKLFF
once,TRBJ2-7,TRBV2,TRBD2,TGTGCCAGCAGAACTAGCGGGGGGCACGCAGGGCAGTACTTC,CASRTSGGHAGQYF
.,TRBJ1-4,TRBV20-1,.,TGCAGTGCTATTTCCTCCGAAAAACTGTTTTTT,CSAISSEKLFF
.,TRBJ2-1,TRBV7-2,TRBD2,TGTGCCAGCACCGGGCGGGCTAGCGGGACCTACAATGAGCAGTTCTTC,CASTGRASGTYNEQFF
.,TRBJ2-3,TRBV5-5,.,TGTGCCAGCAGCTTGGTAGTCCAATCTCCAGATACGCAGTATTTT,CASSLVVQSPDTQYF
once,TRBJ1-1,TRBV2,.,TGTGCCAGCTCCCGGAGGGAGAACACTGAAGCTTTCTTT,CASSRRENTEAFF
.,TRBJ1-2,TRBV6-5,TRBD1,TGTGCCAGCAGCCGAGGGGACAGGGGGCAAGGCTACACCTTC,CASSRGDRGQGYTF
once,TRBJ1-1,TRBV27,TRBD1,TGTGCCAGCAGTCCCGACAGGGCAATTGGGGGTACTGAAGCTTTCTTT,CASSPDRAIGGTEAFF
.,TRBJ1-1,TRBV30,.,TGTGCCTGGAGTTCTGCCAGGGACACTGAAGCTTTCTTT,CAWSSARDTEAFF
.,TRBJ1-6,TRBV7-8,.,TGTGCCAGCAGCCCCCTAGCGCCCGAGTCACCCCTCCACTTT,CASSPLAPESPLHF
.,TRBJ2-1,TRBV10-1,TRBD2,TGCGCCAGCAGTGAGCAGCGGGGCTCCTACAATGAGCAGTTCTTC,CASSEQRGSYNEQFF
.,TRBJ2-1,TRBV10-3,TRBD1,TGTGCCATCAGTGAACCGGACAGGATTCCGTTCTTC,CAISEPDRIPFF
.,TRBJ1-6,TRBV7-9,.,TGTGCCAGCAGCGCCCCACTGGGAGGGGGGACCTATAATTCCCCCCTCCACTTT,CASSAPLGGGTYNSPLHF
.,TRBJ1-1,TRBV6-6,TRBD1,TGTGCCAGCAGTACATTGACAGGGCTGGCTGAAGCTTTCTTT,CASSTLTGLAEAFF
few,TRBJ2-3,TRBV6-5,.,TGTGCCAGCACCCCCACTTTCGCTAGCACAGATACGCAGTATTTT,CASTPTFASTDTQYF
.,TRBJ1-2,TRBV6-1,TRBD1,TGTGCCAGCAGTAAGGGACAGGGGTATGGCTACACCTTC,CASSKGQGYGYTF
.,TRBJ2-7,TRBV28,TRBD1,TGTGCCAGCAGTACCCAGACAGGGTACGAGCAGTACTTC,CASSTQTGYEQYF
.,TRBJ2-4,TRBV2,.,TGTGCCAGCAACTCTGAAAACATTCAGTACTTC,CASNSENIQYF
once,TRBJ2-7,TRBV28,.,TGTGCCAGCAGAAGATCCCGGGACTCCTTCTACGAGCAGTACTTC,CASRRSRDSFYEQYF
.,TRBJ1-2,TRBV10-3,TRBD1,TGTGCCATCAGTGGAGGGACAGCGACTCCCATGGACTATGGCTACACCTTC,CAISGGTATPMDYGYTF
.,TRBJ2-1,TRBV21-1,.,TGTGCCAGCAGGACTAGCTTTGCGTATGAGCAGTTCTTC,CASRTSFAYEQFF